These 27 T cell receptor beta chains were sequenced from one sample in a study of Ad26.COV2.S vaccination and SARS-CoV-2 variants. Indicated treatment: around 19 received Ad26.COV2.S at low or high dose, single or two shots; roughly five received placebo; per-sample allocation not given. Repertoires come from day 63 after the first vaccine or placebo injection. The protocol was immunoSEQ multiplex PCR, while the TCRdb copy is restricted to in-frame clones and leaves out a portion. The sample lists approximately 350,000 clones, about 80% seen once, with around 7% in the top ten. This material consisted of peripheral blood, taken in a trial of Ad26.COV2.S vaccine versus placebo. The receptor set was obtained from a person between 18 and 59 years old who received the Ad26.COV2.S COVID-19 vaccine or a placebo.

This clone appeared a few times. The rearrangement links TRBV6-6 to TRBJ1-3; D uncertain. From germline, CDR1 is MNHNY and CDR2 SVGAGI (reference sequence). The CDR3 is made up of 15 amino acids. Trimming took 3 bases from V and 0 from J, leaving 9 bases between them. This chain's CDR3 is CASSYRQNSGNTIYF. As DNA, the CDR3 is TGTGCCAGCAGTTATCGACAAAACTCTGGAAACACCATATATTTT.

The rearrangement joins TRBV5-4 to TRBJ2-1; D might be TRBD2 (5 bases). CDR3 length: 13 amino acids. Germline V CDR1 and CDR2: SGHNT, YYREEE (reference sequence). The V and J ends lost 2 bases and 8 bases respectively, with 11 bases between them. The CDR3 region has the DNA TGTGCCAGCAGCTTTCGGGTGAGGGATGAGCAGTTCTTC. Protein sequence: CASSFRVRDEQFF.

Comment on this clone: The same CDR3 arises from other DNA sequences in this sample as well. The chain recombines TRBV5-1 with TRBJ1-1; no firm D call. The CDR3 is 13 amino acids. Germline V gives CDR1 SGHRS, CDR2 YFSETQ. V lost 0 bases, J lost 2 bases, and 5 bases lay in between. For the CDR3, the DNA is TGCGCCAGCAGCTTGGAGGTAAACACTGAAGCTTTCTTT. This encodes CASSLEVNTEAFF.

The chain recombines TRBV5-4 with TRBJ2-1; TRBD1 aligns across 7 bases. Germline CDR1 reads SGHNT; CDR2 reads YYREEE (reference sequence). CDR3 length: 14 amino acids. V gave up 4 bases and J gave up 6 bases; unmatched junction bases: 7. The CDR3 bases are TGTGCCAGCAGCCCAGGGGGTCTGCGCAATGAGCAGTTCTTC. Translated, it gives CASSPGGLRNEQFF.

This chain uses TRBV11-2 with TRBJ2-7; TRBD1 is a possible D gene (5 bases). V was trimmed by 1 base and J by 2 bases, leaving 12 bases between them. There are 15 residues in the CDR3. Germline V gives CDR1 SGHAT, CDR2 FQNNGV. CDR3: CASSLGSPGPYEQYF. The DNA for the CDR3 is TGTGCCAGCAGCTTAGGTTCGCCAGGGCCCTACGAGCAGTACTTC. Looking up the rest from reference TRBV11-2 and TRBJ2-7 gives the full variable domain: EAGVAQSPRYKIIEKRQSVAFWCNPISGHATLYWYQQILGQGPKLLIQFQNNGVVDDSQLPKDRFSAERLKGVDSTLKIQPAKLEDSAVYLCASSLGSPGPYEQYFGPGTRLTVT.

The chain employs TRBV5-8 and TRBJ1-4; no reliable D call. The V end was cut by 0 bases, the J end by 4 bases, with 13 bases between. Germline assignment: CDR1 SGHTS and CDR2 YDEGEE. The length of the CDR3 is 16 residues. CDR3 DNA sequence: TGTGCCAGCAGCTTGGTGGCTTCTACATTTAATGAAAAACTGTTTTTT. Residues: CASSLVASTFNEKLFF.

This chain uses TRBV18 with TRBJ2-1, with 7 bases fitting TRBD1. Trimming took 2 bases from V and 3 from J; bases not matched to a gene: 1. CDR3 length equals 14 residues. Per the germline V gene, CDR1 is KGHSH and CDR2 is LQKENI. The CDR3: CASSPGTVYNEQFF. In DNA, the CDR3 is TGTGCCAGCTCACCAGGGACAGTCTACAATGAGCAGTTCTTC.

The V and J genes are TRBV5-6 and TRBJ2-3; D remains unclear. CDR3 length equals 12 residues. Per the germline V gene, CDR1 is SGHDT and CDR2 is YYEEEE. Deletions cut 6 bases from V and 6 bases from J, with 11 bases between. Here the CDR3 DNA reads TGTGCCAGCACCTCAGGTGGGGATACGCAGTATTTT. Its translation: CASTSGGDTQYF.

The chain uses TRBV7-8 and TRBJ2-1, with D unclear. CDR1 and CDR2 (germline): SGHVS, FQNEAQ. V was cut by 7 bases and J by 2 bases, with 6 bases left in between. The CDR3 runs 12 residues. The CDR3: CASTPTYNEQFF. The DNA for the CDR3 is TGTGCCAGCACCCCCACCTACAATGAGCAGTTCTTC.

The CDR3 loop reads CASTPAPDQPQHF. In DNA, the CDR3 is TGCGCCAGCACCCCGGCCCCTGATCAGCCCCAGCATTTT. V and J are TRBV5-1 and TRBJ1-5; D call uncertain. Trimming cost V 6 bases and J 5 bases, with 12 bases left between them. In germline, CDR1 is SGHRS, CDR2 YFSETQ. The CDR3 has 13 amino acids. Supplemented by reference TRBV5-1 and TRBJ1-5, the full variable domain reads KAGVTQTPRYLIKTRGQQVTLSCSPISGHRSVSWYQQTPGQGLQFLFEYFSETQRNKGNFPGRFSGRQFSNSRSEMNVSTLELGDSALYLCASTPAPDQPQHFGDGTRLSIL.

V and J are TRBV19 and TRBJ1-5; D uncertain. Trimming removed 6 bases at V and 6 bases at J, with 12 bases between. The CDR3 is made up of 13 amino acids. Germline-derived CDR1 and CDR2 are LNHDA and SQIVND (reference sequence). CDR3 protein: CASRLFGSQPQHF. The CDR3 coding sequence is TGTGCCAGTAGGTTATTCGGGAGTCAGCCCCAGCATTTT.

This clone was seen many times. The rearrangement uses TRBV6-4 and TRBJ2-2, with unresolved D. CDR1 MRHNA and CDR2 SNTAGT come from the germline V gene. This CDR3 has 16 residues. The V gene lost 0 bases and the J gene lost 4 bases, with 12 bases spanning the gap. Here the CDR3 DNA reads TGTGCCAGCAGTGACTCCGAAGCAAGCTCCACCGGGGAGCTGTTTTTT. It yields the protein CASSDSEASSTGELFF.

The chain has TRBV18 and TRBJ2-1, with D maybe TRBD2 (6 bases). This CDR3 contains 15 residues. Germline-derived CDR1 and CDR2 are KGHSH and LQKENI. V lost 6 bases and J 5 bases, leaving 17 bases between the germline ends. CDR3 amino acids: CASSPETRGHNEQFF. For the CDR3, the DNA is TGTGCCAGCTCCCCGGAAACGCGGGGACACAATGAGCAGTTCTTC.

V usage is TRBV7-9 and J usage is TRBJ1-4, with TRBD1 matching over 9 bases. Germline V CDR1 and CDR2: SEHNR, FQNEAQ (reference sequence). This CDR3 has 19 amino acids. The junction had 16 bases not matched to a gene; V was cut back by 5 bases and J by 3 bases. CDR3 amino acids: CASSPRFIVGTGSNEKLFF. The CDR3 coding sequence is TGTGCCAGCAGCCCTCGGTTCATTGTGGGGACAGGGTCTAATGAAAAACTGTTTTTT.

The chain has TRBV5-6 and TRBJ1-1; 10 bases line up with TRBD1. V lost 0 bases and J lost 4; bases outside the gene matches: 0. The length of the CDR3 is 14 residues. Germline V lookup: CDR1 SGHDT, CDR2 YYEEEE. CDR3 bases: TGTGCCAGCAGCTTGGGGACAGGGGGCACTGAAGCTTTCTTT. Its protein product is CASSLGTGGTEAFF.

This clone was recorded once. J is TRBJ2-7 and V is TRBV18; D is perhaps TRBD1 (6 bases). This CDR3 is 15 amino acids long. In germline, CDR1 is KGHSH, CDR2 LQKENI. The V gene lost 3 bases and the J gene lost 5 bases, with 17 bases spanning the gap. CDR3 protein: CASSPPSGAGNEQYF. The CDR3 nucleotides read TGTGCCAGCTCACCGCCATCAGGGGCTGGCAACGAGCAGTACTTC.

The J gene is TRBJ1-1, the V gene TRBV27; D is ambiguous. CDR1 MNHEY and CDR2 SMNVEV come from the germline V gene (reference sequence). V lost 7 bases and J 1 base, leaving 10 bases between the germline ends. The CDR3 loop spans 13 amino acids. As DNA, the CDR3 is TGTGCCAGCACTAGGACGGGGAACACTGAAGCTTTCTTT. Translation gives CASTRTGNTEAFF.

In regard to this clone: The conserved phenylalanine or tryptophan normally closing the CDR3 is absent here, so this likely arose from a read error. Because the CDR3's place on the DNA is in doubt, the DNA is left out and the CDR3 is given as listed by TCRdb. The V gene is TRBV12-3 or TRBV12-4, the J gene TRBJ1-4. The CDR3 sequence runs 12 residues, both termini included. The chain's CDR3 is CASSSTGTAFSG.

The V and J genes are TRBV27 and TRBJ2-1; unclear D gene. This CDR3 contains 12 residues. CDR1 and CDR2 from the germline V gene are MNHEY and SMNVEV (reference sequence). Trimming took 0 bases from V and 7 from J, leaving 4 bases between them. DNA of the CDR3: TGTGCCAGCAGTTTATCAGGGAATGAGCAGTTCTTC. Its translation is CASSLSGNEQFF.

This clone was recorded a few times. The chain is built from TRBV30 and TRBJ1-3, with a tentative D call TRBD1 (5 bases). This CDR3 comprises 15 residues. The germline V gene encodes CDR1 GTSNPN and CDR2 SVGIG (reference sequence). The V gene lost 1 base and the J gene lost 3 bases, with 13 bases spanning the gap. The CDR3 sequence: CAWSGGRVVGNTIYF. CDR3 DNA: TGTGCCTGGAGTGGCGGCAGGGTGGTTGGAAACACCATATATTTT.

This clone was found a few times. This chain links TRBV7-9 with TRBJ1-2; unclear D gene. Germline-derived CDR1 and CDR2 are SEHNR and FQNEAQ (reference sequence). Trimming shortened V by 5 bases and J by 3 bases, and 10 bases separated the two germline ends. The CDR3 loop spans 13 amino acids. The CDR3 DNA reads TGTGCCAGCAGCCCCGGCACCCACTATGGCTACACCTTC. Translated: CASSPGTHYGYTF.

This rearrangement joins TRBV28 to TRBJ2-7; D is uncertain. Looked up from germline, CDR1 is MDHEN and CDR2 is SYDVKM. The CDR3 loop spans 16 amino acids. The V end was cut by 3 bases, the J end by 0 bases, with 15 bases between. This CDR3 reads CASSLNSIGSSYEQYF. CDR3 DNA: TGTGCCAGCAGTTTGAATTCTATAGGCAGCTCCTACGAGCAGTACTTC. Supplemented by reference TRBV28 and TRBJ2-7, the full variable domain reads DVKVTQSSRYLVKRTGEKVFLECVQDMDHENMFWYRQDPGLGLRLIYFSYDVKMKEKGDIPEGYSVSREKKERFSLILESASTNQTSMYLCASSLNSIGSSYEQYFGPGTRLTVT.

The rearrangement uses TRBV15 and TRBJ2-1; D is tentatively TRBD1 or TRBD2 (5 bases each). The V end was cut by 3 bases, the J end by 2 bases, with 14 bases between. Germline V lookup: CDR1 LNHNV, CDR2 YYDKDF (reference sequence). This CDR3 region has 16 residues. The CDR3 protein is CATSRSTGRAYNEQFF. CDR3 coding DNA: TGTGCCACCAGCAGGTCGACGGGGCGGGCCTACAATGAGCAGTTCTTC.

The CDR3, as DNA: TGCGCCAGCAGATTGACCAGATGGGAGACCCAGTACTTC. Residues: CASRLTRWETQYF. The rearrangement links TRBV5-1 to TRBJ2-5; D gene uncertain. Germline V CDR1 and CDR2: SGHRS, YFSETQ. The CDR3 has 13 residues. Trimming took 5 bases from V and 5 from J, leaving 13 bases between them.

A remark on this clone: This specimen includes other DNA sequences encoding the same CDR3. The J gene is TRBJ1-3, the V gene TRBV9, with D tentatively TRBD1 (6 bases). The V and J ends lost 4 bases and 4 bases respectively, with 15 bases between them. The CDR3 runs 15 residues. Looked up from germline, CDR1 is SGDLS and CDR2 is YYNGEE. The CDR3, as DNA: TGTGCCAGCAGCTCCCACAGGGCGAAGGGAAACACCATATATTTT. Amino acid sequence: CASSSHRAKGNTIYF.

The chain joins TRBV7-9 to TRBJ2-7, with 7 bases lining up with TRBD2. CDR1 is SEHNR and CDR2 is FQNEAQ in the germline V gene (reference sequence). V lost 7 bases to trimming and J lost 3 bases; unmatched junction nucleotides: 6. CDR3 size: 13 residues. DNA of the CDR3: TGTGCCAGCACCCAAAGGACTAGCTACGAGCAGTACTTC. Encoded protein: CASTQRTSYEQYF.

This chain joins TRBV10-3 and TRBJ2-7; TRBD1 might be the D (6 bases). Per germline, CDR1 ENHRY and CDR2 SYGVKD. The V end was cut by 10 bases, the J end by 5 bases, with 18 bases between. The length of the CDR3 is 13 residues. CDR3 DNA sequence: TGTGCCACAAAAAGACAGGTCGGCGACGAGCAGTACTTC. Residues: CATKRQVGDEQYF.